These 11 T cell receptor beta chains came from one sample sequenced in a study of blood T cell repertoires in COVID-19. Some clones are missing from TCRdb's copy, which holds only in-frame ones; the method was immunoSEQ multiplex PCR. The table has about 370,000 clones, 90% seen once; the top ten hold 6.5% to 7%. Sequenced sample: peripheral blood. Receptors were obtained from a young man with active or convalescent COVID-19.

The chain joins TRBV4-3 to TRBJ2-7; D might be TRBD1 (5 bases). The V gene lost 1 base and the J gene lost 4 bases, with 8 bases spanning the gap. Germline loops: CDR1 LGHNA, CDR2 YSLEER. The CDR3 runs 13 residues. CDR3 bases: TGCGCCAGCAGCCAAGGGACAAATTACGAGCAGTACTTC. It specifies CASSQGTNYEQYF.

In DNA form, the CDR3 reads TGTGCCAGCTCACCTACTGACGGAGGCAGCTACACCTTC. This gives the protein CASSPTDGGSYTF. V is TRBV18 and J is TRBJ1-2, with D hard to call. Per germline, CDR1 KGHSH and CDR2 LQKENI. The CDR3 contains 13 residues. The V and J ends lost 3 bases and 9 bases respectively, with 14 bases between them.

The V and J genes are TRBV24-1 and TRBJ2-7; 7 bases are shared with TRBD1. Trimming removed 4 bases from V and 2 bases from J; junction bases left unmatched: 7. The CDR3 spans 15 residues. The germline CDR1 and CDR2 sequences are KGHDR and SFDVKD. CDR3: CATSDTKTGTYEQYF. In DNA form, the CDR3 reads TGTGCCACCAGTGACACAAAGACAGGGACCTACGAGCAGTACTTC.

This clone has only a few counts. The chain's CDR3 is CASSPPGLTEAFF. The CDR3 DNA is TGTGCCAGCAGCCCCCCAGGGCTAACTGAAGCTTTCTTT. This chain joins TRBV7-9 and TRBJ1-1, with a weak D call TRBD1 (5 bases). Per the germline V gene, CDR1 is SEHNR and CDR2 is FQNEAQ (reference sequence). This CDR3 spans 13 amino acids. The V end was cut by 5 bases, the J end by 5 bases, with 12 bases between.

V usage is TRBV7-3 and J usage is TRBJ2-1, with TRBD2 matching 10 bases. The J segment lost 10 bases and the V segment lost 4 bases, leaving 10 bases of the junction unmatched. The CDR3 is made up of 15 amino acids. Germline V CDR1 and CDR2: SGHTA, FQGTGA. Here the CDR3 reads CASSYDLGLAEEQFF. DNA for the CDR3: TGTGCCAGCAGCTACGACCTCGGACTAGCGGAGGAGCAGTTCTTC.

The CDR3, as DNA: TGTGCCAGCAGTTTCTCGGACAGCTATGGCTACACCTTC. The encoded protein is CASSFSDSYGYTF. This rearrangement joins TRBV28 to TRBJ1-2; D possibly corresponds to TRBD1 (6 bases). V lost 3 bases and J lost 4, with 9 bases in between. Germline V gene lookup returns CDR1 MDHEN and CDR2 SYDVKM. The CDR3 consists of 13 residues.

V gene TRBV5-4 combines with J gene TRBJ2-7, with D perhaps TRBD2 (6 bases). Germline V gene data show CDR1 as SGHNT and CDR2 as YYREEE (reference sequence). V lost 4 bases, J lost 4 bases, and 15 bases lay in between. The CDR3 extends over 14 amino acids. In DNA, the CDR3 is TGTGCCAGCAGCGTTTCCGGGACTCCTTACGAGCAGTACTTC. This codes for CASSVSGTPYEQYF.

The J gene is TRBJ2-6, the V gene TRBV7-3, with 9 nucleotides matching TRBD2. Germline trimming cut 0 bases from V and 4 bases from J; bases unmatched to any gene: 10. CDR1 is SGHTA and CDR2 is FQGTGA in the germline V gene. The CDR3 is made up of 19 amino acids. Here the CDR3 DNA reads TGTGCCAGCAGCTTAACGAGTAGCGGGAGTATGCGGGGGGCCAACGTCCTGACTTTC. Translated: CASSLTSSGSMRGANVLTF.

The chain couples TRBV20-1 to TRBJ2-1; maybe TRBD2 (5 bases). Trimming left V 6 bases short and J 10 bases short, with 13 bases between. In germline, CDR1 is DFQATT, CDR2 SNEGSKA (reference sequence). The CDR3 is made up of 11 amino acids. CDR3 region: CSAGGPTEQFF. The CDR3 DNA is TGCAGTGCGGGCGGGCCCACGGAGCAGTTCTTC.

The chain has TRBV9 and TRBJ2-3; 11 bases agree with TRBD1. This CDR3 region has 16 residues. The V and J ends lost 4 bases and 2 bases, in that order; junction bases with no gene match: 6. Germline CDR1 SGDLS, CDR2 YYNGEE. Here the CDR3 reads CASSSDRGRATDTQYF. The DNA for the CDR3 is TGTGCCAGCAGCTCGGACAGGGGGCGCGCCACAGATACGCAGTATTTT.

This clone was detected once. The chain carries TRBV30 and TRBJ1-5; D gene ambiguous. CDR1 is GTSNPN, CDR2 SVGIG, per germline (reference sequence). The CDR3 is 12 residues long. The ends were cut back, 5 bases at V and 7 bases at J, with 12 bases in the middle. Here the CDR3 DNA reads TGTGCCTGGGTCCGGGTCCGGCAGCCCCAGCATTTT. As protein: CAWVRVRQPQHF.